This T cell receptor (beta chain) was sequenced for a study of OX40 agonist ivuxolimab in advanced cancers. Germline V CDR1 and CDR2: MNHEY, SVGAGI. The CDR3 consists of 12 residues. The ends were cut back, 5 bases at V and 2 bases at J, with 4 bases in the middle. Sequencing used immunoSEQ multiplex PCR; TCRdb keeps in-frame clones, though not all of them. The data contain roughly 110,000 clones, 85% to 95% of them singletons. The clonotype comes from an adult with an advanced solid tumor such as melanoma, head and neck, liver or kidney cancer. V usage is TRBV6-5 and J usage is TRBJ2-1; D is uncertain. This specimen consisted of CD4+ or CD8+ T cells sorted from blood, obtained in a trial of the OX40 agonist ivuxolimab. The CDR3 region is CASSGPYNEQFF. Here the CDR3 DNA reads TGTGCCAGCAGTGGGCCCTACAATGAGCAGTTCTTC.